Listed here are 8 T cell receptor beta chains from one sample, sequenced in a study of shared clonotypes between healthy human individuals (dated by TCRdb to about 2020). The method behind the library was the immunoSEQ multiplex PCR assay. TCRdb carries this immuneACCESS record with in-frame sequences only. Its versions omit some clonotypes, under half of them owing to an unresolved V gene in the studies checked, with the rest unexplained. Counted in this sample were around 990,000 clones; 70% to 80% of them appeared once. Together, the top ten hold about 0.89% of the sample. The specimen sequenced was memory CD4+ T cells from PBMCs. According to the study, the label for this sample's cell subset or site signals: CD45RA-negative fraction. The receptors come from a man between 18 and 35 years old in good health. Some clones in this sample may be carry-over from other donors' samples.

The chain links TRBV19 to TRBJ2-7; D gene ambiguous. Trimming left V 1 base short and J 3 bases short, with 10 bases between. CDR3 length: 14 residues. Germline V gives CDR1 LNHDA, CDR2 SQIVND (reference sequence). CDR3 residues: CASSIGPQNYEQYF. The CDR3 region has the DNA TGTGCCAGTAGTATAGGGCCCCAAAACTACGAGCAGTACTTC.

A note on this clone: One end of the junction is discordant with germline, which a read error may explain. In DNA form, the CDR3 reads TGCGTCAGCAGCTTGTTGTCGGCGGGATCCCCCTACGAGCAGTACTTC. Its protein is CVSSLLSAGSPYEQYF. This chain uses TRBV5-1 with TRBJ2-7, with D perhaps matching TRBD2 (6 bases). The CDR3 runs 16 residues. Looked up from germline, CDR1 is SGHRS and CDR2 is YFSETQ.

The chain couples TRBV11-2 to TRBJ2-3; TRBD2 matches at 13 bases. The germline CDR1 and CDR2 sequences are SGHAT and FQNNGV. After removal of 5 bases from V and 5 bases from J, the junction contained 7 bases not matched to a gene. The CDR3 consists of 16 residues. CDR3 DNA sequence: TGTGCCAGCAGCGTACGACTAGCGGGAGGCGGAGATACGCAGTATTTT. Its protein product is CASSVRLAGGGDTQYF.

Points on this clone: The sample holds other DNA sequences that translate to the same CDR3. The chain links TRBV6-5 to TRBJ2-1; tentatively, D is TRBD1 (5 bases). Trimming left V 2 bases short and J 3 bases short, with 8 bases between. The CDR3 runs 14 residues. Germline-derived CDR1 and CDR2 are MNHEY and SVGAGI. In DNA form, the CDR3 reads TGTGCCAGCAGTTACGGGGCAGACTACAATGAGCAGTTCTTC. Its protein product is CASSYGADYNEQFF.

The V and J genes are TRBV4-3 and TRBJ2-5; D tentatively reads TRBD1 or TRBD2 (6 bases each). Germline V gives CDR1 LGHNA, CDR2 YSLEER. Trimming pared 0 bases from V and 5 bases from J, leaving 13 bases between. CDR3 length equals 15 residues. CDR3 DNA: TGCGCCAGCAGCCAAGATTATAGGGGGAGGGAGACCCAGTACTTC. Amino acids: CASSQDYRGRETQYF.

The chain combines TRBV2 with TRBJ2-7; D is possibly TRBD2 (6 bases). Germline assignment: CDR1 SNHLY and CDR2 FYNNEI. V shed 6 bases and J shed 5 bases, with 17 bases lying between them. The CDR3 has 14 amino acids. The CDR3 is CASSSGSGFNEQYF. The CDR3 DNA is TGTGCCAGCAGCTCTGGGAGCGGGTTCAACGAGCAGTACTTC.

Turning to this clone: The same CDR3 also results from other DNA sequences found in this sample. This chain connects TRBV2 to TRBJ1-3, with D uncertain. Trimming took 1 base from V and 1 from J, leaving 2 bases between them. This CDR3 is built from 13 residues. Germline V gene lookup returns CDR1 SNHLY and CDR2 FYNNEI. The CDR3 nucleotides read TGTGCCAGCAGTGAAGTTTCTGGAAACACCATATATTTT. Translating it yields CASSEVSGNTIYF.

V and J are TRBV11-3 and TRBJ2-1; tentatively, D is TRBD1 (5 bases). Germline V CDR1 and CDR2: SGHNT, YENEEA. The CDR3 is 13 amino acids. Trimming removed 1 base from V and 8 bases from J, with 9 bases in between. CDR3 in amino acids: CASSLVLGDEQFF. CDR3 coding DNA: TGTGCCAGCAGCTTAGTTCTAGGGGATGAGCAGTTCTTC.